This T cell receptor beta chain appears in the sequencing data of a study of breast tumors, draining lymph nodes, adjacent tissues. General study results and limits: That most tumor T cells come from lymph nodes remained unproven. Compared with lymph nodes, tumors were less diverse; compared with nontumor tissue, more. Compared with basal-like, luminal-like tumors shared significantly more repertoire with nontumor tissue. The data were judged consistent with most tumor T cells coming from lymph node and expanding in tumor.

Turning to this clonotype: Its matching antigen is unknown.

One entry per CDR3 protein results from TCRdb running MiXCR on the multiplex PCR reads. The sample contains about 110,000 distinct CDR3 sequences, 30% of which appear only once. Breast cancer patients provided tissue from their axillary draining lymph nodes. What was sequenced was axillary lymph node tissue. The TCR originated in a female donor with breast cancer. Some clones in this sample may be carry-over from other donors' samples.

The CDR3 sequence: CASSQATGMYEQYF. The DNA for the CDR3 is TGCGCCAGCAGCCAAGCAACGGGGATGTACGAGCAGTACTTC. The chain combines TRBV4-1 with TRBJ2-7; tentatively, D is TRBD2 (5 bases). The V and J ends lost 1 base and 4 bases respectively, with 11 bases between them. Germline CDR1 MGHRA, CDR2 YSYEKL. The CDR3 sequence is 14 residues long.